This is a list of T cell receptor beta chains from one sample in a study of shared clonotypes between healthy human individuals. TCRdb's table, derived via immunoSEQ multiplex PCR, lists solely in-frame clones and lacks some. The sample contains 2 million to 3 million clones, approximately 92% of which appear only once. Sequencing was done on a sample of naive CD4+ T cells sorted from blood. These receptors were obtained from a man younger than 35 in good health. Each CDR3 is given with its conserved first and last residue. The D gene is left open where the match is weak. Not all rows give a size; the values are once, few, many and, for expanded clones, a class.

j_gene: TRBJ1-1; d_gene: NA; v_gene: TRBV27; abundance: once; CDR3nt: TGTGCCAGCAGTTTAATCGGGGACACTGAAGCTTTCTTT; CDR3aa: CASSLIGDTEAFF
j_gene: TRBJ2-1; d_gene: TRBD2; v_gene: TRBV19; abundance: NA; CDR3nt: TGTGCCAGTAGTATGGAAGCGGGAGGGAGGAATGAGCAGTTCTTC; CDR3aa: CASSMEAGGRNEQFF
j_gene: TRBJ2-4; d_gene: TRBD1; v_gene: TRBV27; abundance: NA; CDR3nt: TGTGCCAGCAGTGATCCGGGACAGCCAGCCAAAAACATTCAGTACTTC; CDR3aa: CASSDPGQPAKNIQYF
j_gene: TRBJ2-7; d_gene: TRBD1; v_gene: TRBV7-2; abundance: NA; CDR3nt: TGTGCCAGCAGCCCAGGGACAGGGTCTTACGAGCAGTACTTC; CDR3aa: CASSPGTGSYEQYF
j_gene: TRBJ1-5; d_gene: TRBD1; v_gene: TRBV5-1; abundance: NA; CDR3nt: TGCGCCAGCAGCTTGGGACAGGGGGCGAGCAATCAGCCCCAGCATTTT; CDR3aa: CASSLGQGASNQPQHF
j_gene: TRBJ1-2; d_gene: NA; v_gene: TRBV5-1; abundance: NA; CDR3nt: TGCGCCAGCAGCCCCACACCCTCTAACTATGGCTACACCTTC; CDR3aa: CASSPTPSNYGYTF
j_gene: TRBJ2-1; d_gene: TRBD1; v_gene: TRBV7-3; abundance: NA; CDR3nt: TGTGCCAGCAGCTTTACAGGGGTACCCTACAATGAGCAGTTCTTC; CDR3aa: CASSFTGVPYNEQFF
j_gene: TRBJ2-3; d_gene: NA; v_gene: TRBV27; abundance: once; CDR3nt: TGTGCCAGCAGAGACTCCGGGAGAGATACGCAGTATTTT; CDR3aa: CASRDSGRDTQYF
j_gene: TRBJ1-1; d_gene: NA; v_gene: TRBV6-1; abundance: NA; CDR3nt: TGTGCCAGCAGAAGACCGGGAGCACCGGGGGAAGCTTTCTTT; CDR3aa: CASRRPGAPGEAFF
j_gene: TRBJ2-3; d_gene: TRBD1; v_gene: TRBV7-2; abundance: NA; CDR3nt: TGTGCCAGCAGCTCCCGGGACAGGGGTGCAGATACGCAGTATTTT; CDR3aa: CASSSRDRGADTQYF
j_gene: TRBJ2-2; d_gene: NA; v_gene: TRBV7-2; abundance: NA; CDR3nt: TGTGCCAGCAGCTTAGGGACAGCTAACACCGGGGAGCTGTTTTTT; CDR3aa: CASSLGTANTGELFF
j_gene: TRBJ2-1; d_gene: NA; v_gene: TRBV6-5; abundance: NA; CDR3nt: TGTGCCAGCAGCCTACGGGGCTACAATGAGCAGTTCTTC; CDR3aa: CASSLRGYNEQFF
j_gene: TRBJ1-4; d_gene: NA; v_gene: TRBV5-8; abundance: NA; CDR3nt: TGTGCCAGCAGCGCTCTTACCGGTCCGTCTAAAATCGGGGAAAAACTGTTTTTT; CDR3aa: CASSALTGPSKIGEKLFF
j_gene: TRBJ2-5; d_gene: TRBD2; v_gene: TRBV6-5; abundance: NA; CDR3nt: TGTGCCAGCAAAACGGGGGGAGGCGAGACCCAGTACTTC; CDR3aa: CASKTGGGETQYF
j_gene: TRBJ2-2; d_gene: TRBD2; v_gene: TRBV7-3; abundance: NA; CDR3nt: TGTGCCAGCAGCTTAGGCGGGGGAGCCGGGGAGCTGTTTTTT; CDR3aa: CASSLGGGAGELFF
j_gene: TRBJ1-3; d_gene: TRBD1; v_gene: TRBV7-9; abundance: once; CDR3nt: TGTGCCAGCAGCGAGGTGGGACAGGGTCCCTCTGGAAACACCATATATTTT; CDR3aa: CASSEVGQGPSGNTIYF
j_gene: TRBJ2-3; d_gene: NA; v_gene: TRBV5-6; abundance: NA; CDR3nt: TGTGCCAGCACCCTCGCCAGGGGGGCGAATTCAGATACGCAGTATTTT; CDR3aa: CASTLARGANSDTQYF
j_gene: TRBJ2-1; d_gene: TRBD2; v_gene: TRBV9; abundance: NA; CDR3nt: TGTGCCAGCAGACCGGGACTAGCGGGAGAAGTAGAGTTCTTC; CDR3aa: CASRPGLAGEVEFF
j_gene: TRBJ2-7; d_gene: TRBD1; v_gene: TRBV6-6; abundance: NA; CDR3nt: TGTGCCAGCAGTTCGCGACAGGGAAATTTAGGATACGAGCAGTACTTC; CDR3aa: CASSSRQGNLGYEQYF
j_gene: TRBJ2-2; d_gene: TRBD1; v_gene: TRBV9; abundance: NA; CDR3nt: TGTGCCAGCAGCGCCAGTCCCGGGACAGGGACCGGGGAGCTGTTTTTT; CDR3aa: CASSASPGTGTGELFF
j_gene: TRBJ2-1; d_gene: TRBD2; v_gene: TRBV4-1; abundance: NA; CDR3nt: TGCGCCAGCAGCCAAGTTCTGGTAGCGGGAGGGCCCTATGAGCAGTTCTTC; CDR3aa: CASSQVLVAGGPYEQFF
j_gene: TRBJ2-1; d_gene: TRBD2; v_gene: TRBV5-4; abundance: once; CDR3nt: TGTGCCAGCAGCCCAACCGGTCCCGCTAGCGGACACAATGAGCAGTTCTTC; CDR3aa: CASSPTGPASGHNEQFF
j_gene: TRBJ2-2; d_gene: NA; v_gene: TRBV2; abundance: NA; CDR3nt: TGTGCCAGCAGGGAAGAAGGTGTCGGGGAGCTGTTTTTT; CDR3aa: CASREEGVGELFF
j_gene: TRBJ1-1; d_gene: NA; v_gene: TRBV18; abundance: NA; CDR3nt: TGTGCCAGCTCCCCGGGAAATGAAGCTTTCTTT; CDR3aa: CASSPGNEAFF
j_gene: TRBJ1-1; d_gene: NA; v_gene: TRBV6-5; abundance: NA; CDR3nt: TGTGCCAGCAGTTACTTGCAAGGAACTGAAGCTTTCTTT; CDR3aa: CASSYLQGTEAFF
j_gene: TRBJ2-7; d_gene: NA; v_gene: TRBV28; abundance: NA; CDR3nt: TGTGCCAGCAGGGGGGGATACGAGCAGTACTTC; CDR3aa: CASRGGYEQYF
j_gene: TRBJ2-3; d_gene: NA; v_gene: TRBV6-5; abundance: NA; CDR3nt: TGTGCCAGCAGTTACCGATTGCACACAGATACGCAGTATTTT; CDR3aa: CASSYRLHTDTQYF
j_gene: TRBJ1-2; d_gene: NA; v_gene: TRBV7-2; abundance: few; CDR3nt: TGTGCCAGCAGCTTAGCCGGTTATGGCTACACCTTC; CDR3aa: CASSLAGYGYTF
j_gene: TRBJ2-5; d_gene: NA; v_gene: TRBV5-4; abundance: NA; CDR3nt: TGTGCCAGCAGCTTGGGGGGGGCTCCCCTCCAGGAGACCCAGTACTTC; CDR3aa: CASSLGGAPLQETQYF
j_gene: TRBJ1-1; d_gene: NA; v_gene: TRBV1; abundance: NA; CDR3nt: TGCACCAGCAGCCCCCGGACCTGGGGAACTGAAGCTTTCTTT; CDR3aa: CTSSPRTWGTEAFF
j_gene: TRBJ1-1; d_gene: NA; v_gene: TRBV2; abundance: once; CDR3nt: TGTGCCAGCAGTGATGTGGGTCTCCCGGGGGCTTTCTTT; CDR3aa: CASSDVGLPGAFF
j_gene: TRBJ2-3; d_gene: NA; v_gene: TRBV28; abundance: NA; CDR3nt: TGTGCCAGTGCGACAGCGGAAAGCACAGATACGCAGTATTTT; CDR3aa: CASATAESTDTQYF
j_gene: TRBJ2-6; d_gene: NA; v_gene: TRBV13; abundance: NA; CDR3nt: TGTGCCAGCAGCTTAGGAACTGGGGCCAACGTCCTGACTTTC; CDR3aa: CASSLGTGANVLTF
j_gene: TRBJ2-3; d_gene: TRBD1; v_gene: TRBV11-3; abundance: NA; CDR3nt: TGTGCCAGCAGCTTATCAAATGACAGGGTCACAGATACGCAGTATTTT; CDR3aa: CASSLSNDRVTDTQYF
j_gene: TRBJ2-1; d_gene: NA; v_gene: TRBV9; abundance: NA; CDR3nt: TGTGCCAGCAGCGTAGGGATCGCGAGCTCCTACAATGAGCAGTTCTTC; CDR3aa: CASSVGIASSYNEQFF
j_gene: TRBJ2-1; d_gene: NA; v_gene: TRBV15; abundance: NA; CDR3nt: TGTGCCACCAGCAGGGATGGGGCCCATGAGCAGTTCTTC; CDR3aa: CATSRDGAHEQFF
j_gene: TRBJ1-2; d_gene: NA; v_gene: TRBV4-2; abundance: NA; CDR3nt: TGTGCCAGCAGCCAAGGAGTGACAGAAGGGTGGTATGGCTACACCTTC; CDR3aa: CASSQGVTEGWYGYTF
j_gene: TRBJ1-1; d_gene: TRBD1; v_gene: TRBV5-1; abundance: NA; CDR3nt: TGCGCCAGCAGCACCACAGCCGGGACAGGGACTGAAGCTTTCTTT; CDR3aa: CASSTTAGTGTEAFF
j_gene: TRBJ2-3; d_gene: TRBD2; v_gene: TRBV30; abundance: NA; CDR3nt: TGTGCCTGGAGGAAGCGGGGGGCCAGCACAGATACGCAGTATTTT; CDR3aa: CAWRKRGASTDTQYF
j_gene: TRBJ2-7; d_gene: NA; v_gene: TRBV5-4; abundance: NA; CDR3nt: TGTGCCAGCAGCTTGGTCAGTTGGCGAGGGACCTACGAGCAGTACTTC; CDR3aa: CASSLVSWRGTYEQYF